The TCR beta chain described here comes from a study of blood T cell repertoires in COVID-19 (dated by TCRdb to about 2020). Looking at the study overall: Samples covering the acute and convalescent phases of COVID-19 were provided by collaborators in the United States, Italy and Spain. The material from the prospective study consisted of cDNA or gDNA derived from T cells, B-cell-depleted T cells, or PBMCs. The dataset comprised deeply sampled blood TCRbeta repertoires from subjects exposed to, actively infected with, or recovered from COVID-19. The repertoires were released in a freely available public database intended as a resource for research on the immune response to SARS-CoV-2. Samples came from the ongoing ImmuneRACE study (first 160 participants) plus 1,254 subjects from 6 global collaborators. Sample metadata almost always included a de-identified subject ID, COVID-19 status, age in years and sex. Where available, HLA class I and class II types were obtained from metadata supplied by the sample provider rather than from assay-based typing.

Whole blood was collected in K2EDTA tubes by collaborating institutions according to the institutions' own protocols. For TCRbeta analysis, collaborators shipped samples as frozen whole blood, isolated PBMCs, or DNA extracted from either of those sample types. Notes on this clone: Its specific antigen is unknown. No per-base quality is available; no much larger clone lies one base away.

Here is what the overall study found, with its caveats: How much clinical and demographic metadata was included differed by source and by participant, and the metadata was provided uncurated.

The CDR3 runs 18 amino acids, cysteine and phenylalanine included. CDR3 DNA only is kept here, 54 bases in frame from base 1. V is cut by 2 bases and J by 12 bases, and the space between the germline ends is 28 bases. CDR1 and CDR2, looked up from the germline V gene, are LGHNA and YSLEER. TCRbeta CDR3 regions were amplified from genomic DNA using the immunoSEQ Assay, a bias-controlled multiplex PCR. The study's processing was this. The number of nucleated cells in each sample was estimated by amplification of reference gene primers within the assay. To quantify the absolute abundance of each unique TCRbeta CDR3 rearrangement, sequence reads were collapsed and filtered. For each sample, productive Simpson clonality was calculated as the square root of Simpson's diversity index across productive rearrangements. The table was pulled from immuneACCESS by TCRdb, which kept in-frame rearrangements only. Such tables lose some clones; where checked, under half of the loss comes from unresolved V genes, and the rest has no known cause. That table supplies the V and J calls and clone size; D and trimming were determined from the DNA. Across this sample there are over 15,000 clones, with under 80% seen only once. The ten top clones hold around a third of the sample.

Rearrangement joined TRBV4-3 to TRBJ1-4; no D gene call is confident. This TCR derives from an older man with active or convalescent COVID-19. The sequencing input was peripheral blood. The CDR3 protein: CASSQWLQPKPVLIELFF. The DNA sequence is given as TGCGCCAGCAGCCAATGGTTACAGCCCAAGCCGGTCCTAATCGAACTGTTTTTT.